The present T cell receptor beta chain was sequenced within a study of T cell responses to AZD1222 COVID-19 vaccine. Whole-study context: Pooled in the analysis were second doses at about 4 or about 12 weeks.

On this clone itself: Its antigen is not known.

Sequenced by immunoSEQ multiplex PCR; TCRdb stores in-frame clones only, minus some. The sample lists 140,000 to 150,000 clones; around nine tenths were seen once. Whole-study results and caveats: It should be noted that donors were predominantly white British and more often female, and clonal diversity was possibly underestimated.

The CDR3 runs 17 residues. The V gene's germline CDR1 is LGHNA and CDR2 YSLEER. The V segment lost 2 bases and the J segment 0 bases; nucleotides outside the gene matches: 5. This specimen consisted of peripheral blood, obtained on day 0 of AZD1222 vaccination. The origin of this receptor is an adult in good health. The chain recombines TRBV4-3 with TRBJ2-1, with 9 bases aligning to TRBD2. The CDR3 DNA follows: TGCGCCAGCAGCCAAACGAGCGGGAGGAGCTCCTACAATGAGCAGTTCTTC. This sequence encodes CASSQTSGRSSYNEQFF.